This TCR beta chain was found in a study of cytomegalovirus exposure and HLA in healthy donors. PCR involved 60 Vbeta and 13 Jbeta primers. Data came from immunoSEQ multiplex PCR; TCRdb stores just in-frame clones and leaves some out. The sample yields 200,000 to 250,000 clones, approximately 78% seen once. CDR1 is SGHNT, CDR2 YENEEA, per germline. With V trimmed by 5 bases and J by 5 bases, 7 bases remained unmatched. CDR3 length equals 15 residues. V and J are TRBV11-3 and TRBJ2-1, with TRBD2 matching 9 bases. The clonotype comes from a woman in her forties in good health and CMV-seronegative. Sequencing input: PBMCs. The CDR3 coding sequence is TGTGCCAGCAGCCTGAGGCTAGCGGGGAACAATGAGCAGTTCTTC. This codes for CASSLRLAGNNEQFF.